These 28 T cell receptor beta chains came from one sample sequenced in a study of early T cells in non-severe SARS-CoV-2 infection. From the 5' RACE reads, TCRdb called clonotypes with MiXCR, one entry per CDR3 protein. This table holds some 29,000 distinct CDR3 sequences, 5.3% found once. The sample consisted of whole blood. Receptors were obtained from an adult who was a healthcare worker with PCR-confirmed SARS-CoV-2 infection or an uninfected control (not recorded which).

The table lists this clonotype with a few counts. CDR3 sequence reads: CASKDRGLSGELFF. CDR3 in DNA: TGTGCCAGCAAGGATAGGGGGCTATCCGGGGAGCTGTTTTTT. This chain uses TRBV6-5 with TRBJ2-2, with TRBD1 matching 7 bases. The CDR3 consists of 14 residues. Looked up from germline, CDR1 is MNHEY and CDR2 is SVGAGI. V gave up 7 bases and J gave up 6 bases; unmatched junction bases: 8.

This clonotype was counted ten times or more. V is TRBV5-4 and J is TRBJ1-6; no clear D gene. This CDR3 has 15 residues. V was pared by 4 bases and J by 8 bases, with 16 bases between. Germline V gene lookup returns CDR1 SGHNT and CDR2 YYREEE (reference sequence). The CDR3: CASSPSTRTDSPLHF. CDR3 DNA: TGTGCCAGCAGCCCCTCGACAAGAACGGATTCACCCCTCCACTTT.

In this sample, this clonotype turned up a few times. The V call is TRBV7-9, the J call TRBJ2-1; 10 nucleotides line up with TRBD2. The CDR3 spans 15 residues. V gave up 7 bases and J gave up 2 bases; unmatched junction bases: 5. Germline assignment: CDR1 SEHNR and CDR2 FQNEAQ (reference sequence). This CDR3 reads CASTTSGQAYNEQFF. The DNA for the CDR3 is TGTGCCAGCACGACTAGCGGGCAAGCCTACAATGAGCAGTTCTTC.

The chain couples TRBV5-4 to TRBJ2-6, with D perhaps matching TRBD1 (5 bases). This CDR3 is built from 15 residues. The germline gives CDR1 SGHNT, CDR2 YYREEE (reference sequence). The V end lost 1 base, the J end lost 0 bases, and 5 bases lay between the germline ends. The DNA of the CDR3 is TGTGCCAGCAGCTTGACAGGCTCTGGGGCCAACGTCCTGACTTTC. It yields the protein CASSLTGSGANVLTF.

The chain uses TRBV12-3 or TRBV12-4 and TRBJ1-3; D is unresolved. The CDR3 totals 13 residues. V was shortened by 4 bases and J by 4 bases, with 8 bases between the two germline ends. In DNA form, the CDR3 reads TGTGCCAGCAGTTCGGGGTCAGGAAACACCATATATTTT. This codes for CASSSGSGNTIYF.

This clonotype showed up many times. Sequence at one end of the junction differs from germline and may be a read error. The J gene is TRBJ1-1, the V gene TRBV7-9; 7 bases agree with TRBD1. This CDR3 comprises 15 residues. From germline, CDR1 is SEHNR and CDR2 FQNEAQ (reference sequence). The CDR3 spells CASSAKDRLNAEAFF. CDR3 DNA sequence: TGTGCCAGCAGCGCGAAGGACAGGCTGAACGCTGAAGCTTTCTTT.

This clonotype was counted a few times. Relative to the germline gene, one junction end is altered; a read error may explain this. The V and J genes are TRBV15 and TRBJ2-7, with 7 bases aligning to TRBD1. The CDR3 covers 16 residues. Germline CDR1 LNHNV, CDR2 YYDKDF (reference sequence). The CDR3 loop reads CATNRAAAGGKGEQYF. DNA of the CDR3: TGTGCCACCAACAGAGCCGCCGCAGGGGGTAAGGGGGAGCAGTACTTC. Complete variable domain (other parts from reference TRBV15 and TRBJ2-7): DAMVIQNPRYQVTQFGKPVTLSCSQTLNHNVMYWYQQKSSQAPKLLFHYYDKDFNNEADTPDNFQSRRPNTSFCFLDIRSPGLGDTAMYLCATNRAAAGGKGEQYFGPGTRLTVT.

The V and J genes are TRBV5-1 and TRBJ2-1; 14 bases are a match to TRBD2. V gave up 0 bases and J gave up 4 bases; unmatched junction bases: 9. The CDR3 is 19 amino acids. Germline V CDR1 and CDR2: SGHRS, YFSETQ. DNA for the CDR3: TGCGCCAGCAGCTTGGAGGGGACTAGCGGGAGTATTTTTTACAATGAGCAGTTCTTC. This encodes CASSLEGTSGSIFYNEQFF.

This clonotype was counted a few times. V and J are TRBV2 and TRBJ1-1; 7 bases map to TRBD1. The trim removed 5 bases at V and 4 bases at J, leaving 4 bases unmatched. Germline V gives CDR1 SNHLY, CDR2 FYNNEI. The CDR3 has 13 amino acids. In DNA, the CDR3 is TGTGCCAGCAGTCAGGGGGAGGTCACTGAAGCTTTCTTT. It yields the protein CASSQGEVTEAFF.

This clonotype has at least ten counts. The chain is built from TRBV24-1 and TRBJ2-7; either TRBD1 or TRBD2 may supply D (6 bases each). V was pared by 3 bases and J by 5 bases, with 10 bases between. Germline CDR1 KGHDR, CDR2 SFDVKD. CDR3 length: 13 residues. The CDR3, as DNA: TGTGCCACCAGTGATAGGGGGGCGGACGAGCAGTACTTC. The encoded protein is CATSDRGADEQYF.

In this sample, this clonotype turned up many times. This sequence joins TRBV4-3 and TRBJ2-2, with D unresolved. The CDR3 is made up of 18 amino acids. Germline CDR1 reads LGHNA; CDR2 reads YSLEER. V was trimmed by 4 bases and J by 2 bases, leaving 20 bases between them. CDR3 in amino acids: CASSPSSPQTVNTGELFF. For the CDR3, the DNA is TGCGCCAGCAGCCCATCCTCCCCCCAGACGGTCAACACCGGGGAGCTGTTTTTT.

This clonotype was observed at least ten times. The chain has TRBV5-1 and TRBJ1-1; possibly TRBD1 for D (5 bases). V lost 3 bases and J 7 bases, leaving 16 bases between the germline ends. The CDR3 contains 14 residues. Germline-derived CDR1 and CDR2 are SGHRS and YFSETQ. CDR3 coding DNA: TGCGCCAGCAGCTGGAGTGGGGGAGGTCTTGAAGCTTTCTTT. This translates into CASSWSGGGLEAFF.

This clonotype was detected ten times or more. V is TRBV12-3 or TRBV12-4 and J is TRBJ1-1; 9 positions match TRBD1. Unmatched junction bases numbered 3, after V lost 7 bases and J lost 3 bases. The CDR3 is 13 amino acids. Written as DNA, the CDR3 is TGTGCCAGCACGTGGGACAGGGACACTGAAGCTTTCTTT. As protein: CASTWDRDTEAFF.

The gene calls are TRBV5-1 and TRBJ2-7, with D perhaps matching TRBD2 (6 bases). The V and J ends lost 0 bases and 4 bases respectively, with 14 bases between them. Germline V gives CDR1 SGHRS, CDR2 YFSETQ. The CDR3 length is 15 residues. This chain's CDR3 is CASSLDGLASYEQYF. The CDR3 DNA sequence: TGCGCCAGCAGCTTGGACGGTCTAGCGAGTTACGAGCAGTACTTC. The complete variable domain, with remaining parts taken from reference TRBV5-1 and TRBJ2-7, reads KAGVTQTPRYLIKTRGQQVTLSCSPISGHRSVSWYQQTPGQGLQFLFEYFSETQRNKGNFPGRFSGRQFSNSRSEMNVSTLELGDSALYLCASSLDGLASYEQYFGPGTRLTVT.

There are many counts of this clonotype. This chain links TRBV24-1 with TRBJ2-2, with D perhaps being TRBD1 or TRBD2 (5 bases each). The CDR3 totals 17 residues. Per germline, CDR1 KGHDR and CDR2 SFDVKD. The V end was cut by 0 bases, the J end by 0 bases, with 10 bases between. The CDR3 bases are TGTGCCACCAGTGATTTGGGGGCAGCGGCGAACACCGGGGAGCTGTTTTTT. Encoded protein: CATSDLGAAANTGELFF.

This clonotype was found many times. The V gene is TRBV20-1, the J gene TRBJ1-6; D perhaps matches TRBD1 (5 bases). Trimming left V 0 bases short and J 14 bases short, with 20 bases between. The CDR3 consists of 15 residues. Germline assignment: CDR1 DFQATT and CDR2 SNEGSKA (reference sequence). The CDR3 bases are TGCAGTGCTAGAGATCCCGGGACGGGGGGATTCACCCTCCACTTT. Translating it yields CSARDPGTGGFTLHF.

This clonotype was found many times. The chain couples TRBV19 to TRBJ2-4, with D perhaps TRBD1 (7 bases). Trimming pared 7 bases from V and 1 base from J, leaving 17 bases between. Germline lookup yields CDR1 LNHDA and CDR2 SQIVND (reference sequence). This CDR3 has 16 residues. CDR3 residues: CASTRGAVTAKNIQYF. The CDR3 bases are TGTGCCAGTACCAGGGGGGCCGTGACTGCCAAAAACATTCAGTACTTC.

This clonotype has at least ten counts. This sequence joins TRBV4-2 and TRBJ1-5; TRBD1 agrees at 12 bases. Germline-derived CDR1 and CDR2 are LGHNA and YNFKEQ. CDR3 length: 18 amino acids. The V gene end was trimmed by 4 bases and the J gene end by 1 base; junction bases not matched to a gene: 8. The CDR3 DNA reads as TGTGCCAGCAGCCTGGGGACAGGGGGCGATGGGAGCAATCAGCCCCAGCATTTT. It encodes CASSLGTGGDGSNQPQHF.

The J gene is TRBJ2-3, the V gene TRBV7-9; 14 nucleotides line up with TRBD2. V lost 5 bases, J lost 3 bases, and 4 bases stayed unmatched. CDR1 and CDR2 from the germline V gene are SEHNR and FQNEAQ (reference sequence). This CDR3 region has 16 residues. CDR3 DNA sequence: TGTGCCAGCAGCGCATGGACTAGCGGGAGGACAGATACGCAGTATTTT. Translating it yields CASSAWTSGRTDTQYF.

Ten or more counts support this clonotype. J is TRBJ1-1 and V is TRBV11-2; 7 bases agree with TRBD1. V lost 4 bases to trimming and J lost 3 bases; unmatched junction nucleotides: 8. The CDR3 has 15 residues. CDR1 is SGHAT, CDR2 FQNNGV, per germline. CDR3 nucleotides: TGTGCCAGCAGCTCTAATCCGACAGGGTACACTGAAGCTTTCTTT. It yields the protein CASSSNPTGYTEAFF.

This clonotype was seen repeatedly, ten times or more. This chain's CDR3 is CASTRSGTTSYNEQFF. CDR3 DNA sequence: TGTGCCAGCACCCGTAGCGGGACGACCTCCTACAATGAGCAGTTCTTC. This chain joins TRBV3-1 and TRBJ2-1; 8 nucleotides line up with TRBD2. Germline V gives CDR1 LGHDT, CDR2 YNNKEL (reference sequence). V was pared by 7 bases and J by 0 bases, with 8 bases of the junction left unmatched. The CDR3 covers 16 residues.

This clonotype has a count of ten or more. The rearrangement links TRBV5-5 to TRBJ2-4; 9 bases fit TRBD2. Germline CDR1 and CDR2: SGHKS and YYEKEE (reference sequence). This CDR3 region has 15 residues. V was pared by 4 bases and J by 6 bases, with 8 bases of the junction left unmatched. The CDR3 DNA reads TGTGCCAGCAGCACAGCTAGCGGGACCAGAAACATTCAGTACTTC. Residues: CASSTASGTRNIQYF.

This clonotype was counted at least ten times. The rearrangement uses TRBV29-1 and TRBJ2-2, with unresolved D. Germline CDR1 reads SQVTM; CDR2 reads ANQGSEA. The germline V and J ends were trimmed by 1 base and 0 bases, with 9 bases remaining between them. This CDR3 comprises 15 residues. The CDR3 coding sequence is TGCAGCGTTGAAGGTGGACGTTCGAACACCGGGGAGCTGTTTTTT. This codes for CSVEGGRSNTGELFF.

This clonotype was observed many times. V usage is TRBV25-1 and J usage is TRBJ2-1; 7 positions agree with TRBD2. Germline values: CDR1 MGHDK, CDR2 SYGVNS. This CDR3 has 18 amino acids. V was pared by 1 base and J by 4 bases, with 13 bases of the junction left unmatched. The chain's CDR3 is CASSEFNGASGLYNEQFF. The CDR3 region has the DNA TGTGCCAGCAGTGAATTCAACGGGGCTAGCGGACTATACAATGAGCAGTTCTTC. The complete variable domain, with remaining parts taken from reference TRBV25-1 and TRBJ2-1, reads EADIYQTPRYLVIGTGKKITLECSQTMGHDKMYWYQQDPGMELHLIHYSYGVNSTEKGDLSSESTVSRIRTEHFPLTLESARPSHTSQYLCASSEFNGASGLYNEQFFGPGTRLTVL.

Many counts were recorded for this clonotype. CDR3 amino acids: CASSRSATGPRDYEQYF. DNA of the CDR3: TGTGCCAGCAGCCGATCCGCGACAGGTCCCCGGGACTACGAGCAGTACTTC. The chain uses TRBV6-5 and TRBJ2-7, with a tentative D call TRBD1 (6 bases). This CDR3 contains 17 residues. Trimming took off 6 bases at V and 3 bases at J, with 24 bases between the two ends. Germline lookup yields CDR1 MNHEY and CDR2 SVGAGI.

The table lists this clonotype with a few counts. The J gene is TRBJ2-7, the V gene TRBV7-2, with D possibly being TRBD2 (5 bases). The CDR3 runs to 14 residues. Between the trimmed V and J ends, which lost 5 bases and 6 bases, there was a span of 17 bases. CDR1 is SGHTA, CDR2 FQGNSA, per germline. This CDR3 is CASSRSATPSEQYF. CDR3 coding DNA: TGTGCCAGCAGCCGTAGCGCCACACCCTCCGAGCAGTACTTC.

This clonotype was counted ten times or more. This chain uses TRBV6-2 or TRBV6-3 with TRBJ2-7, with D tentatively TRBD1 (6 bases). V gave up 5 bases and J gave up 9 bases, with 14 bases separating them. The CDR3 is 12 residues long. Germline CDR1 reads MNHEY; CDR2 reads SVGEGT. The CDR3 DNA follows: TGTGCCAGCAGTCAGAGACAGGAAGTGCAGTACTTC. This translates into CASSQRQEVQYF.

This clonotype has ten or more counts. CDR3: CASITGVGEAFF. CDR3 sequence (DNA): TGTGCCAGCATAACGGGGGTAGGTGAAGCTTTCTTT. The chain carries TRBV28 and TRBJ1-1; weak D call: TRBD1 (5 bases). In germline, CDR1 is MDHEN, CDR2 SYDVKM. The CDR3 totals 12 residues. V was cut by 7 bases and J by 7 bases, with 13 bases left in between.